Below, 30 T cell receptor beta chains from the same sample are listed, as sequenced in a study of cytomegalovirus exposure and HLA in healthy donors. The PCR employed 60 Vbeta primers together with 13 Jbeta primers. The protocol was immunoSEQ multiplex PCR, while the TCRdb copy is restricted to in-frame clones and leaves out a portion. The sample has 150,000 to 200,000 clones, roughly 90% seen once. Sequenced: PBMCs. The source is a boy under 10 years old in good health and CMV-seronegative.

The genes are TRBV6-1 and TRBJ2-5; a possible D gene is TRBD2 (6 bases). Germline assignment: CDR1 MNHNS and CDR2 SASEGT. This CDR3 has 13 amino acids. V was pared by 5 bases and J by 3 bases, with 10 bases between. CDR3 sequence: CASSLAGKETQYF. In nucleotides, the CDR3 is TGTGCCAGCAGTCTCGCGGGGAAAGAGACCCAGTACTTC.

The chain is built from TRBV28 and TRBJ1-5, with D possibly being TRBD1 (6 bases). CDR3 size: 14 residues. Germline-derived CDR1 and CDR2 are MDHEN and SYDVKM. The V end was cut by 6 bases, the J end by 3 bases, with 12 bases between. CDR3 sequence (DNA): TGTGCCAGCAGGTCAACAGGGAACAATCAGCCCCAGCATTTT. Its protein product is CASRSTGNNQPQHF.

The chain links TRBV13 to TRBJ2-1; 9 bases are a match to TRBD1. V gave up 9 bases and J gave up 4 bases; unmatched junction bases: 10. The length of the CDR3 is 15 residues. Looked up from germline, CDR1 is PRHDT and CDR2 is FYEKMQ (reference sequence). The CDR3 region is CASTGGQGSYNEQFF. The CDR3 DNA sequence: TGTGCCAGTACGGGGGGACAGGGATCATACAATGAGCAGTTCTTC.

The rearrangement uses TRBV4-1 and TRBJ2-7, with D possibly being TRBD1 (5 bases). V lost 0 bases to trimming and J lost 7 bases, with 10 bases between them. The CDR3 covers 13 residues. Per germline, CDR1 MGHRA and CDR2 YSYEKL. The DNA of the CDR3 is TGCGCCAGCAGCCAAGAACAGGAGACAGAGCAGTACTTC. This gives the protein CASSQEQETEQYF.

CDR3 nucleotide sequence: TGTGCCAGTAGAAGCGTCGGGAGCGGTGACACCGGGGAGCTGTTTTTT. It translates to CASRSVGSGDTGELFF. The chain has TRBV19 and TRBJ2-2; the D gene is possibly TRBD2 (6 bases). The ends were cut back, 6 bases at V and 3 bases at J, with 17 bases in the middle. This CDR3 has 16 amino acids. The V gene's germline CDR1 is LNHDA and CDR2 SQIVND (reference sequence).

The rearrangement uses TRBV6-5 and TRBJ1-5, with D possibly matching TRBD1 (6 bases). Germline CDR1 is MNHEY and CDR2 is SVGAGI. Trimming removed 2 bases at V and 3 bases at J, with 8 bases between. The CDR3 totals 14 residues. The CDR3 DNA sequence: TGTGCCAGCAGTTACGGGGGCATCAATCAGCCCCAGCATTTT. Encoded protein: CASSYGGINQPQHF.

Only a few counts were recorded for this clone. The rearrangement links TRBV18 to TRBJ1-1; 8 bases agree with TRBD1. The CDR3 spans 13 residues. CDR1 and CDR2 from the germline V gene are KGHSH and LQKENI. With 2 bases clipped from V and 8 bases from J, the junction kept 4 bases outside the gene matches. The CDR3 is CASSPSRDREAFF. Here the CDR3 DNA reads TGTGCCAGCTCACCATCCAGGGACAGGGAAGCTTTCTTT.

CDR3 loop: CASRGQKGDIQYF. As DNA, the CDR3 is TGCGCCAGCAGGGGGCAAAAAGGGGACATTCAGTACTTC. The genes are TRBV5-1 and TRBJ2-4, with TRBD1 as a possible D gene (5 bases). The germline V gene has CDR1 SGHRS and CDR2 YFSETQ. The CDR3 totals 13 residues. The V end lost 5 bases, the J end lost 8 bases, and 14 bases lay between the germline ends.

J is TRBJ1-5 and V is TRBV6-5, with D possibly being TRBD1 (6 bases). CDR1 MNHEY and CDR2 SVGAGI come from the germline V gene. Deletions cut 6 bases from V and 0 bases from J, with 9 bases between. CDR3 length: 14 residues. The CDR3 bases are TGTGCCAGCAGACAGGGTATTAGCAATCAGCCCCAGCATTTT. It yields the protein CASRQGISNQPQHF.

The CDR3 DNA sequence: TGTGCCAGCAGCGAGTTCTCTTGGGCTAGCGGGAGCAATGAGCAGTTCTTC. As protein: CASSEFSWASGSNEQFF. This chain uses TRBV7-9 with TRBJ2-1; 10 bases fit TRBD2. Germline CDR1 is SEHNR and CDR2 is FQNEAQ (reference sequence). The CDR3 covers 17 residues. The V gene end was trimmed by 5 bases and the J gene end by 6 bases; junction bases not matched to a gene: 13.

This sequence joins TRBV7-6 and TRBJ2-7; D is unclear. The CDR3 sequence is 13 residues long. Germline V gene data show CDR1 as SGHVS and CDR2 as FNYEAQ. The V and J ends lost 4 bases and 3 bases respectively, with 10 bases between them. For the CDR3, the DNA is TGTGCCAGCAGCTGGGCCAGTGACTACGAGCAGTACTTC. Translated, it gives CASSWASDYEQYF.

In the case of this clone: At one of its ends the junction is not consistent with the germline gene, which may arise from a read error. J is TRBJ1-1 and V is TRBV7-9; 10 nucleotides line up with TRBD1. Germline assignment: CDR1 SEHNR and CDR2 FQNEAQ (reference sequence). CDR3 length: 15 residues. CDR3 sequence: CSSSRATGGGTEAFF. The CDR3 nucleotides read TGTTCCAGCAGCCGGGCGACAGGGGGCGGAACTGAAGCTTTCTTT.

The gene calls are TRBV30 and TRBJ1-2; 7 nucleotides agree with TRBD1. Germline V CDR1 and CDR2: GTSNPN, SVGIG (reference sequence). Germline trimming cut 2 bases from V and 8 bases from J; bases unmatched to any gene: 8. This CDR3 has 13 amino acids. This chain's CDR3 is CAWSPRTGQGYTF. For the CDR3, the DNA is TGTGCCTGGAGTCCTCGGACGGGACAGGGCTACACCTTC.

The chain employs TRBV2 and TRBJ2-3, with TRBD2 matching 7 bases. V trimming: 4 bases; J trimming: 1 base; junction bases outside the gene matches: 8. This CDR3 is built from 16 residues. Germline V gene sequence: CDR1 SNHLY, CDR2 FYNNEI. The CDR3 DNA reads TGTGCCAGCAGTGGTGTTAGCGGGTTCGGCACAGATACGCAGTATTTT. This encodes CASSGVSGFGTDTQYF.

The rearrangement uses TRBV29-1 and TRBJ1-2; 7 nucleotides match TRBD1. Trimming at V came to 1 base and at J to 0 bases, leaving 8 bases not matched to a gene. Germline V gives CDR1 SQVTM, CDR2 ANQGSEA. This CDR3 is 16 amino acids long. CDR3 protein: CSVEGEDRVANYGYTF. CDR3 DNA sequence: TGCAGCGTTGAAGGGGAAGACAGGGTAGCTAACTATGGCTACACCTTC.

This clone showed up just once. The chain is built from TRBV28 and TRBJ1-2, with D perhaps matching TRBD1 (5 bases). CDR1 is MDHEN and CDR2 is SYDVKM in the germline V gene. The V and J ends lost 5 bases and 8 bases respectively, with 18 bases between them. CDR3 length equals 14 residues. The CDR3 sequence is CASSQIDQGGGYTF. CDR3 nucleotides: TGTGCCAGCAGTCAGATTGATCAGGGTGGCGGCTACACCTTC.

This clone was counted a single time. This chain connects TRBV27 to TRBJ1-1, with D perhaps matching TRBD1 (5 bases). The CDR3 consists of 15 residues. CDR1 MNHEY and CDR2 SMNVEV come from the germline V gene (reference sequence). The V gene lost 6 bases and the J gene lost 5 bases, with 19 bases spanning the gap. The CDR3 spells CASSPLRGLNTEAFF. The DNA of the CDR3 is TGTGCCAGCAGCCCTCTTCGGGGGTTAAATACTGAAGCTTTCTTT.

This rearrangement joins TRBV12-5 to TRBJ1-1; no clear D. CDR3 length: 13 amino acids. Trimming shortened V by 7 bases and J by 1 base, and 10 bases separated the two germline ends. Per germline, CDR1 LGHNT and CDR2 FRNRAP. CDR3 in amino acids: CASVGGSNTEAFF. CDR3 nucleotides: TGTGCTAGTGTTGGCGGTTCGAACACTGAAGCTTTCTTT.

V usage is TRBV5-6 and J usage is TRBJ1-1; TRBD1 aligns across 11 bases. This CDR3 comprises 13 residues. Germline V gene sequence: CDR1 SGHDT, CDR2 YYEEEE. Trimming took 2 bases from V and 10 from J; bases not matched to a gene: 4. The DNA for the CDR3 is TGTGCCAGCAGCTTCGGGACAGGGGGGCTAGCTTTCTTT. The encoded protein is CASSFGTGGLAFF. Drawing the rest from reference TRBV5-6 and TRBJ1-1, the complete variable domain is DAGVTQSPTHLIKTRGQQVTLRCSPKSGHDTVSWYQQALGQGPQFIFQYYEEEERQRGNFPDRFSGHQFPNYSSELNVNALLLGDSALYLCASSFGTGGLAFFGQGTRLTVV.

J is TRBJ2-1 and V is TRBV19, with 12 bases matching TRBD1. This CDR3 has 15 residues. The trim removed 5 bases at V and 10 bases at J, leaving 9 bases unmatched. Germline loops: CDR1 LNHDA, CDR2 SQIVND (reference sequence). DNA for the CDR3: TGTGCCAGTAGTCCGACGGGACAGGGGGCTTGGGAGCAGTTCTTC. It codes for CASSPTGQGAWEQFF. The whole variable domain, filled in from reference TRBV19 and TRBJ2-1, reads DGGITQSPKYLFRKEGQNVTLSCEQNLNHDAMYWYRQDPGQGLRLIYYSQIVNDFQKGDIAEGYSVSREKKESFPLTVTSAQKNPTAFYLCASSPTGQGAWEQFFGPGTRLTVL.

A remark on this clone: The sample has other DNA sequences that encode this CDR3 too. The chain has TRBV5-1 and TRBJ2-3, with D maybe TRBD1 (5 bases). The V end lost 0 bases, the J end lost 6 bases, and 5 bases lay between the germline ends. This CDR3 contains 12 residues. Germline values: CDR1 SGHRS, CDR2 YFSETQ. The CDR3 protein is CASSLEGDTQYF. In nucleotides, the CDR3 is TGCGCCAGCAGCTTGGAGGGGGATACGCAGTATTTT.

The chain joins TRBV28 to TRBJ2-5; the match to TRBD1 covers 7 bases. Looked up from germline, CDR1 is MDHEN and CDR2 is SYDVKM. Losses at the gene ends were 3 bases for V and 5 bases for J; bases not matched to a gene: 12. The CDR3 contains 16 residues. The CDR3 sequence is CASSLSRLQTGETQYF. The CDR3 coding sequence is TGTGCCAGCAGTTTGTCGCGCCTCCAGACAGGGGAGACCCAGTACTTC.

This chain links TRBV9 with TRBJ2-2, with no clear D. With 5 bases removed from V and 0 bases from J, the gap between germline ends came to 8 bases. The CDR3 runs 14 residues. Per the germline V gene, CDR1 is SGDLS and CDR2 is YYNGEE. In nucleotides, the CDR3 is TGTGCCAGCAGGACACTCGCGAACACCGGGGAGCTGTTTTTT. This codes for CASRTLANTGELFF.

The rearrangement links TRBV29-1 to TRBJ2-3, with a tentative D call TRBD2 (6 bases). Germline V CDR1 and CDR2: SQVTM, ANQGSEA. The CDR3 has 14 residues. Trimming took off 4 bases at V and 3 bases at J, with 14 bases between the two ends. The CDR3 loop is CSVVRSGETDTQYF. The CDR3 nucleotides are TGCAGCGTTGTTCGGTCGGGAGAAACAGATACGCAGTATTTT.

Only a few counts were recorded for this clone. The genes are TRBV2 and TRBJ2-7, with 9 bases lining up with TRBD1. The germline V gene encodes CDR1 SNHLY and CDR2 FYNNEI. The CDR3 is 13 residues long. With V trimmed by 9 bases and J by 5 bases, 8 bases remained unmatched. In DNA, the CDR3 is TGTGCCAGAAGAGACAGGGGGAGCAACGAGCAGTACTTC. Amino acids: CARRDRGSNEQYF.

Only one count was recorded for this clone. The chain carries TRBV5-6 and TRBJ2-5; 10 positions agree with TRBD2. CDR1 SGHDT and CDR2 YYEEEE come from the germline V gene. The CDR3 runs to 16 residues. The J segment lost 3 bases and the V segment lost 4 bases, leaving 9 bases of the junction unmatched. In DNA form, the CDR3 reads TGTGCCAGCAGCCGGTGGGGGCTAGCGGGGGAAGAGACCCAGTACTTC. It yields the protein CASSRWGLAGEETQYF.

The chain couples TRBV27 to TRBJ2-5, with D unresolved. Trimming cost V 0 bases and J 4 bases, with 9 bases left between them. The V gene's germline CDR1 is MNHEY and CDR2 SMNVEV (reference sequence). The CDR3 spans 14 residues. The DNA for the CDR3 is TGTGCCAGCAGTTTATCGCAAAGGAGAGAGACCCAGTACTTC. It is translated as CASSLSQRRETQYF.

CDR3 DNA sequence: TGTGCCAGCAGTCCGGAGGCACCTCCCTCCGCGTCTGAAGCTTTCTTT. Its protein is CASSPEAPPSASEAFF. The V and J genes are TRBV6-4 and TRBJ1-1; D is uncertain. Germline V gives CDR1 MRHNA, CDR2 SNTAGT. Trimming pared 5 bases from V and 6 bases from J, leaving 22 bases between. This CDR3 has 16 residues.

The chain links TRBV30 to TRBJ1-1; TRBD1 matches 7 bases. V shed 5 bases, J shed 4 bases, and the junction held 7 bases outside the gene matches. The CDR3 extends over 13 amino acids. From germline, CDR1 is GTSNPN and CDR2 SVGIG (reference sequence). CDR3 nucleotides: TGTGCCTGGGAGACAGGGTTTAGCACTGAAGCTTTCTTT. It is translated as CAWETGFSTEAFF.

V usage is TRBV7-9 and J usage is TRBJ1-1, with D unclear. V was cut by 5 bases and J by 2 bases, with 15 bases left in between. This CDR3 contains 15 residues. Germline CDR1 is SEHNR and CDR2 is FQNEAQ (reference sequence). The CDR3 coding sequence is TGTGCCAGCAGCCCCCGGGGTAGTGAAAACACTGAAGCTTTCTTT. Translated: CASSPRGSENTEAFF.